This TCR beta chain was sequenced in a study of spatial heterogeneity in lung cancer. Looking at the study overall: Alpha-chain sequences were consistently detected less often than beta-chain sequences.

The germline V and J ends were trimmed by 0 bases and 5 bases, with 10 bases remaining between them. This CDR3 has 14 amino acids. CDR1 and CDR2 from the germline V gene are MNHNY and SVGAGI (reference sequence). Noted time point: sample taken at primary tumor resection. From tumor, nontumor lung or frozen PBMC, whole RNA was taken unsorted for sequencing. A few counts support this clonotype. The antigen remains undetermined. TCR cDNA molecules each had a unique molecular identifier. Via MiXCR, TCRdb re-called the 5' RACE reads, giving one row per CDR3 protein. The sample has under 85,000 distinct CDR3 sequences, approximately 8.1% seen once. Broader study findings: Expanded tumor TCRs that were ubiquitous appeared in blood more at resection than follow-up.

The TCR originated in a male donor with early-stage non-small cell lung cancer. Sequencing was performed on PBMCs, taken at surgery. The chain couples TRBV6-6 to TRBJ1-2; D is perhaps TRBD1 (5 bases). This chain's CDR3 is CASSYSGTAYGYTF. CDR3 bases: TGTGCCAGCAGTTACTCCGGGACGGCATATGGCTACACCTTC.